The 10 T cell receptor beta chains in this list originate from one sample, sequenced in a study of blood T cell repertoires in COVID-19. Profiled with immunoSEQ multiplex PCR; TCRdb holds only in-frame clones, not every one. The table records 100,000 to 140,000 clones, 60% to 85% of them present only once. Sequencing used peripheral blood. The receptors here all came from a man in his 70s with acute or convalescent COVID-19.

This chain links TRBV18 with TRBJ2-2; 12 bases are shared with TRBD2. Germline V gene lookup returns CDR1 KGHSH and CDR2 LQKENI. The CDR3 has 18 residues. V was pared by 4 bases and J by 2 bases, with 8 bases of the junction left unmatched. DNA for the CDR3: TGTGCCAGCTCACTAAAGACTAGCGGGGGTTCTAACACCGGGGAGCTGTTTTTT. Residues: CASSLKTSGGSNTGELFF.

The chain uses TRBV11-2 and TRBJ2-1; D remains ambiguous. Germline loops: CDR1 SGHAT, CDR2 FQNNGV. The length of the CDR3 is 14 residues. The V gene lost 0 bases and the J gene lost 1 base, with 4 bases spanning the gap. The CDR3 region has the DNA TGTGCCAGCAGCTTAGATCCATCCTACAATGAGCAGTTCTTC. As protein: CASSLDPSYNEQFF.

This rearrangement joins TRBV16 to TRBJ1-2; D may be TRBD1 (6 bases). With 3 bases removed from V and 0 bases from J, the gap between germline ends came to 11 bases. The CDR3 spans 15 residues. CDR1 and CDR2 (germline): KGHSY, FQNENV. CDR3 loop: CASSHWDTSNYGYTF. CDR3 in DNA: TGTGCCAGCAGCCATTGGGACACCTCTAACTATGGCTACACCTTC. The full variable domain, completed using reference TRBV16 and TRBJ1-2, is GEEVAQTPKHLVRGEGQKAKLYCAPIKGHSYVFWYQQVLKNEFKFLISFQNENVFDETGMPKERFSAKCLPNSPCSLEIQATKLEDSAVYFCASSHWDTSNYGYTFGSGTRLTVV.

V gene TRBV5-8 combines with J gene TRBJ2-5; TRBD1 matches at 11 bases. V lost 5 bases to trimming and J lost 5 bases; unmatched junction nucleotides: 2. CDR3 length: 13 amino acids. From germline, CDR1 is SGHTS and CDR2 YDEGEE. CDR3 coding DNA: TGTGCCAGCAGAGGGACAGGGGGGGAGACCCAGTACTTC. It yields the protein CASRGTGGETQYF.

The CDR3 is CASSLTGATNQPQHF. The CDR3 bases are TGCGCCAGCAGCTTGACAGGGGCCACCAATCAGCCCCAGCATTTT. This chain uses TRBV5-1 with TRBJ1-5; 7 positions agree with TRBD1. This CDR3 contains 15 residues. Per the germline V gene, CDR1 is SGHRS and CDR2 is YFSETQ. V lost 1 base to trimming and J lost 3 bases; unmatched junction nucleotides: 4.

The genes are TRBV7-9 and TRBJ1-3; TRBD1 is a possible D gene (6 bases). Trimming took off 1 base at V and 2 bases at J, with 9 bases between the two ends. Germline V gene lookup returns CDR1 SEHNR and CDR2 FQNEAQ (reference sequence). The CDR3 extends over 15 amino acids. The CDR3 protein is CASSLDEGAGNTIYF. CDR3 DNA sequence: TGTGCCAGCAGCTTAGACGAGGGGGCTGGAAACACCATATATTTT.

This sequence joins TRBV12-3 or TRBV12-4 and TRBJ1-3; D ambiguous. V was shortened by 7 bases and J by 3 bases, with 7 bases between the two germline ends. The CDR3 totals 12 residues. The CDR3 DNA is TGTGCCAGCATGACTGGTGGAAACACCATATATTTT. It specifies CASMTGGNTIYF.

The rearrangement uses TRBV25-1 and TRBJ2-1; D ambiguous. Germline CDR1 and CDR2: MGHDK and SYGVNS. The CDR3 spans 15 residues. Trimming cost V 7 bases and J 2 bases, with 15 bases left between them. The DNA for the CDR3 is TGTGCCAGCACGGCGGCGAACCGGGCCTACAATGAGCAGTTCTTC. This gives the protein CASTAANRAYNEQFF.

The chain recombines TRBV11-2 with TRBJ1-1, with a possible D match to TRBD1 (5 bases). The CDR3 sequence is 16 residues long. CDR1 is SGHAT and CDR2 is FQNNGV in the germline V gene. Trimming left V 2 bases short and J 0 bases short, with 13 bases between. CDR3 sequence: CASSLKGLQVNTEAFF. The CDR3 DNA follows: TGTGCCAGCAGCTTAAAGGGCCTACAGGTGAACACTGAAGCTTTCTTT.

The chain employs TRBV12-3 or TRBV12-4 and TRBJ1-1; perhaps TRBD1 as D (6 bases). The V end was cut by 4 bases, the J end by 11 bases, with 14 bases between. This CDR3 has 12 residues. The CDR3 loop reads CASSSGGARAFF. CDR3 bases: TGTGCCAGCAGTTCGGGGGGCGCGAGGGCTTTCTTT.